The clone carrying this T cell receptor beta chain was seen ten or more times. The germline CDR1 and CDR2 sequences are SGHTA and FQGNSA. The CDR3 is 16 residues long. The junction had 10 bases not matched to a gene; V was cut back by 5 bases and J by 6 bases. The sample belongs to a study of neurological immune-mediated disorders. In TCRdb, the 5' RACE reads were re-called with MiXCR into one record per CDR3 protein. Of 95,000 or so distinct CDR3 sequences in the sample, about 3.8% are singletons; the top ten hold around 6%. The sample comprised PBMCs. V usage is TRBV7-2 and J usage is TRBJ1-6; 7 positions match TRBD1. This TCR came from a woman under 30 with multiple sclerosis. The DNA of the CDR3 is TGTGCCAGCAGCCCGGGGACCAGGGGGGGTAATTCACCCCTCCACTTT. Its protein is CASSPGTRGGNSPLHF.